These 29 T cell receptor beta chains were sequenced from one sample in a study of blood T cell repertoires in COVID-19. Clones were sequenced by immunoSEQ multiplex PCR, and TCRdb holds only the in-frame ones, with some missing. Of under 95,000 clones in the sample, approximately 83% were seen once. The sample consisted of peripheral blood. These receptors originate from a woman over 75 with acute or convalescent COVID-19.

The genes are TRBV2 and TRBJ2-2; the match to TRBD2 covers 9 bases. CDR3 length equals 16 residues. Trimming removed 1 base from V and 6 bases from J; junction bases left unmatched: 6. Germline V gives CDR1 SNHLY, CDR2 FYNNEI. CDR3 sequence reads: CASSEVAGGPSGELFF. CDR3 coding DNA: TGTGCCAGCAGTGAAGTGGCGGGAGGGCCGTCCGGGGAGCTGTTTTTT.

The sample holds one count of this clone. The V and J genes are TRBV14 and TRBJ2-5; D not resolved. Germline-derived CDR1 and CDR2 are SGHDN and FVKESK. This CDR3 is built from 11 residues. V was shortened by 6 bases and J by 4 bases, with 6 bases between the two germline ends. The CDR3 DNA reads TGTGCCAGCAGGCGTGGAGAGACCCAGTACTTC. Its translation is CASRRGETQYF.

In nucleotides, the CDR3 is TGTGCCAGCAGTTCTCAAGAGGGCACCCACAATGAGCAGTTCTTC. Translated: CASSSQEGTHNEQFF. This chain connects TRBV6-2 or TRBV6-3 to TRBJ2-1, with a tentative D call TRBD2 (5 bases). The V end lost 4 bases, the J end lost 5 bases, and 15 bases lay between the germline ends. CDR1 MNHEY and CDR2 SVGEGT come from the germline V gene. CDR3 length: 15 residues.

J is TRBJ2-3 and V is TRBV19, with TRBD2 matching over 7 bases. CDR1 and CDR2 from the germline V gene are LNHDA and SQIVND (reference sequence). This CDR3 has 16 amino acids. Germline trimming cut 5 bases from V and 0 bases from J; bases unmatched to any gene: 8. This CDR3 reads CASSVPSGASTDTQYF. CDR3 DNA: TGTGCCAGTAGTGTCCCCAGCGGGGCCAGCACAGATACGCAGTATTTT.

The CDR3 DNA sequence: TGTGCCACCAGCAGTGGGGTAATACAGGGCAGGGAGCAGTACTTC. Protein: CATSSGVIQGREQYF. The chain has TRBV15 and TRBJ2-7; possible D gene TRBD1, 6 bases. Per the germline V gene, CDR1 is LNHNV and CDR2 is YYDKDF (reference sequence). Trimming pared 3 bases from V and 7 bases from J, leaving 19 bases between. The CDR3 consists of 15 residues.

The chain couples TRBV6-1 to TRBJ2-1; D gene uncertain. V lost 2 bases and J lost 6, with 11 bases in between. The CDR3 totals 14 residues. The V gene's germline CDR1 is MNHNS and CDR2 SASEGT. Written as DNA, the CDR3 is TGTGCCAGCAGTGAACCTTCTACCTTCAATGAGCAGTTCTTC. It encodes CASSEPSTFNEQFF.

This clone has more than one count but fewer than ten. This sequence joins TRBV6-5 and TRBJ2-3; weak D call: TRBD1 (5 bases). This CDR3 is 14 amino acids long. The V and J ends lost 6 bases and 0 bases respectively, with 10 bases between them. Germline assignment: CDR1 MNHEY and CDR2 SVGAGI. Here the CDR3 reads CASRKTASTDTQYF. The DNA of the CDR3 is TGTGCCAGCAGGAAGACAGCTAGCACAGATACGCAGTATTTT.

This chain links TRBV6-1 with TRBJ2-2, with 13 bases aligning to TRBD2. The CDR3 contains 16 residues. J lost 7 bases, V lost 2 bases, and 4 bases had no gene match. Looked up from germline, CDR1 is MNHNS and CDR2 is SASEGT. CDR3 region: CASSERTSGRNGELFF. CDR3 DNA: TGTGCCAGCAGTGAAAGGACTAGCGGGAGAAACGGGGAGCTGTTTTTT.

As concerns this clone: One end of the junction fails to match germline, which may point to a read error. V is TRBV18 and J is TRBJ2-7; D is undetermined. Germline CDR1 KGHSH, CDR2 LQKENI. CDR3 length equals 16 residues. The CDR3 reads CASSPPSRDSGFEQYF. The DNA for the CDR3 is TGTGCCAGCTCCCCACCAAGTCGAGACTCCGGCTTCGAGCAGTACTTC.

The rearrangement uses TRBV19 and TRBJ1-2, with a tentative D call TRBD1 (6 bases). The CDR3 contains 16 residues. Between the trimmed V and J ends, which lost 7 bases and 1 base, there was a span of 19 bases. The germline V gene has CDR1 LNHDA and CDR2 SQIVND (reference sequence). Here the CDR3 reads CASTPSLAGVNYGYTF. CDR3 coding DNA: TGTGCCAGTACTCCGTCCTTGGCAGGGGTTAACTATGGCTACACCTTC.

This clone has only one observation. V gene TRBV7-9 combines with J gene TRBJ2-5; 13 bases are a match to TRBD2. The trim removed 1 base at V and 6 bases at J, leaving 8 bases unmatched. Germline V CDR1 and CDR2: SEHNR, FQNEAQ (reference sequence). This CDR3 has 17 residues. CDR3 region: CASSLVLAGGPSKTQYF. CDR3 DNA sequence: TGTGCCAGCAGCTTAGTACTAGCGGGAGGGCCCTCGAAGACCCAGTACTTC.

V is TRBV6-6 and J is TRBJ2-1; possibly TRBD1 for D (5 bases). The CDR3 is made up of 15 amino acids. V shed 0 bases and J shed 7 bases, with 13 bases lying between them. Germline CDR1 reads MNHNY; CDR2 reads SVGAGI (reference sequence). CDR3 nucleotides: TGTGCCAGCAGTTACTCGGGGCCTACGAGTAATGAGCAGTTCTTC. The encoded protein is CASSYSGPTSNEQFF.

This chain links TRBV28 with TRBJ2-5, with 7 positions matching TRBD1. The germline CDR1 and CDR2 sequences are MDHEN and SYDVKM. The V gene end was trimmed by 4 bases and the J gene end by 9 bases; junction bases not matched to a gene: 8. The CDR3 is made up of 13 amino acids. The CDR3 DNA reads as TGTGCCAGCAGTTCCTCCGGGACAGCGGCCCAGTACTTC. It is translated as CASSSSGTAAQYF.

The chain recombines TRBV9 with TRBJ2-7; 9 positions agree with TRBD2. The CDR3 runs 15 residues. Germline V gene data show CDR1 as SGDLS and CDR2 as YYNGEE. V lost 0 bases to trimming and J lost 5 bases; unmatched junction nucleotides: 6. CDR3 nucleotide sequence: TGTGCCAGCAGCGTAGATATAAGCGGGAGGCACGAGCAGTACTTC. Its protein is CASSVDISGRHEQYF.

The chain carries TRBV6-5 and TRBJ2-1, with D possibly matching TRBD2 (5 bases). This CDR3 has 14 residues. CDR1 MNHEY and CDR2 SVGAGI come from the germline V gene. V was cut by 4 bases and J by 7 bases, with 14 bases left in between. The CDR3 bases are TGTGCCAGCAGTTCCTGGGCTAGCTCAAATGAGCAGTTCTTC. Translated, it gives CASSSWASSNEQFF.

This CDR3 is CASSTRGDNEQFF. CDR3 bases: TGTGCCAGCAGCACCCGGGGAGACAATGAGCAGTTCTTC. The chain links TRBV9 to TRBJ2-1, with TRBD2 as a possible D gene (5 bases). Germline V gene sequence: CDR1 SGDLS, CDR2 YYNGEE. Deletions cut 4 bases from V and 5 bases from J, with 10 bases between. The length of the CDR3 is 13 residues.

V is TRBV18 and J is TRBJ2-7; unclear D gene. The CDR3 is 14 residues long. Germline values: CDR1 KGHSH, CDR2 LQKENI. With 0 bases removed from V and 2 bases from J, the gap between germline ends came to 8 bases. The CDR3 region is CASSPPAVPYEQYF. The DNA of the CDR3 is TGTGCCAGCTCACCACCGGCCGTCCCCTACGAGCAGTACTTC.

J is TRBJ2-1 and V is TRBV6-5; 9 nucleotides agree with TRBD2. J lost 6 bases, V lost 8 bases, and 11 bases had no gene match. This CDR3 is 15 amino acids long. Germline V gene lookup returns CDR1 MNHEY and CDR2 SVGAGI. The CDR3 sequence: CASSLAGALGNEQFF. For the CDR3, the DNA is TGTGCCAGCTCGTTAGCGGGAGCATTAGGCAATGAGCAGTTCTTC.

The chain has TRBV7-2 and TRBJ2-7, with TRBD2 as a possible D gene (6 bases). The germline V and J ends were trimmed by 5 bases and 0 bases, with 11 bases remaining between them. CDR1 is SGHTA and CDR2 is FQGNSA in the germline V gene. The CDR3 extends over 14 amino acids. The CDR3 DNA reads TGTGCCAGCAGCCTTATGGGACTCTCCTACGAGCAGTACTTC. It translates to CASSLMGLSYEQYF.

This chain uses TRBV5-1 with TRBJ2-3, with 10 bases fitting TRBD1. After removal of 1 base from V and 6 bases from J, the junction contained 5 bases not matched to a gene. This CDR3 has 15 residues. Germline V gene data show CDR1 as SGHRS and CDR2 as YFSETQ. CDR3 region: CASSLKTGGVDTQYF. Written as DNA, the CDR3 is TGCGCCAGCAGCTTGAAGACAGGGGGCGTGGATACGCAGTATTTT.

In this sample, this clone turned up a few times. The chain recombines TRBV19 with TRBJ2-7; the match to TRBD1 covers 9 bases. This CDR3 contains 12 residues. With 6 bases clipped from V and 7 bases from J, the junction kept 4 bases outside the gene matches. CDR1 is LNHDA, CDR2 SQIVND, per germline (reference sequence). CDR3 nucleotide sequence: TGTGCCAGTAGCCAGACAGGGGGAGAGCAGTACTTC. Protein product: CASSQTGGEQYF.

The CDR3 DNA is TGTGCCAGTAGTCCCCGGGCCCTGGGACAGGGGGGGTACTACAATGAGCAGTTCTTC. Translation gives CASSPRALGQGGYYNEQFF. The genes are TRBV19 and TRBJ2-1; TRBD1 aligns across 11 bases. J lost 3 bases, V lost 5 bases, and 15 bases had no gene match. CDR1 is LNHDA, CDR2 SQIVND, per germline (reference sequence). The CDR3 runs 19 residues.

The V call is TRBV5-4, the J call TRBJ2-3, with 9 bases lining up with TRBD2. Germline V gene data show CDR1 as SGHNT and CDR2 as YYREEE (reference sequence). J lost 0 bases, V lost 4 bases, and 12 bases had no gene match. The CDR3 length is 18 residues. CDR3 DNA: TGTGCCAGCAGCCGCGGCGGAGTAGCGGGAGTTAGCACAGATACGCAGTATTTT. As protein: CASSRGGVAGVSTDTQYF.

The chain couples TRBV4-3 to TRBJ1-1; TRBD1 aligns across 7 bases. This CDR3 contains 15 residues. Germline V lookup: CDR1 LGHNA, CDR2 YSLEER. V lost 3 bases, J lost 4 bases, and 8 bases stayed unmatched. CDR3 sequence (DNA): TGCGCCAGCAGCCACGGAACAGGGGTGAGCACTGAAGCTTTCTTT. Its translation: CASSHGTGVSTEAFF.

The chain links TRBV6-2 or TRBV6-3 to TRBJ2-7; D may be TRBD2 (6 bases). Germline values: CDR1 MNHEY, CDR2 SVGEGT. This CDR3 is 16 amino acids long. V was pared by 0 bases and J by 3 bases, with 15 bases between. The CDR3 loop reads CASSYSIPEGLYEQYF. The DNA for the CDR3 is TGTGCCAGCAGTTACTCGATACCGGAGGGTCTCTACGAGCAGTACTTC.

CDR3 sequence (DNA): TGTGCCAGCAGCCGGACTAGCGGGAACTCCTACGAGCAGTACTTC. Its protein is CASSRTSGNSYEQYF. The chain combines TRBV28 with TRBJ2-7; TRBD2 matches at 12 bases. Unmatched junction bases numbered 3, after V lost 6 bases and J lost 0 bases. Germline V CDR1 and CDR2: MDHEN, SYDVKM. CDR3 size: 15 residues.

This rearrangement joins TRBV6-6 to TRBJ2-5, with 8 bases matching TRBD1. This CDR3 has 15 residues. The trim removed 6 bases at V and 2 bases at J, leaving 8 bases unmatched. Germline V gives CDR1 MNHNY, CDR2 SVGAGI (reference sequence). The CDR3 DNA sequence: TGTGCCAGCAGCCTCGGACAGGGTGGGCAAGAGACCCAGTACTTC. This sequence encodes CASSLGQGGQETQYF.

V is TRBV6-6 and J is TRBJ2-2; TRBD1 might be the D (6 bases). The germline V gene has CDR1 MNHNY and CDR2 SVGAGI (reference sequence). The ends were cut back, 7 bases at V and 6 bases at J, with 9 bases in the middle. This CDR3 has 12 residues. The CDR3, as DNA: TGTGCCAGCACTCAGGGGTCCGGGGAGCTGTTTTTT. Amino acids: CASTQGSGELFF.

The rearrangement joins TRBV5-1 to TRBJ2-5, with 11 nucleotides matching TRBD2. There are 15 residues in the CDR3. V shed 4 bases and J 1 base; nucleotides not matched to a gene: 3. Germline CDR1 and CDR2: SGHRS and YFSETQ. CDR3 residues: CASSRGTSGQETQYF. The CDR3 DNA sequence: TGCGCCAGCAGCCGCGGGACTAGCGGCCAAGAGACCCAGTACTTC.